The 15 T cell receptor beta chains given below trace back to one sample, sequenced in a study of blood T cells in healthy people across ages. A second PCR, run for roughly 7 to 11 cycles, used a sample-barcoded 5' primer plus a J-beta primer mix. TCRdb re-called the 5' RACE reads with MiXCR, one entry per CDR3 protein. The sample consists of hundreds of thousands of distinct CDR3 sequences, around a fifth of them appearing once. The sample was blood. The origin of the receptors is a man between 65 and 85 years old in good health.

This clonotype has ten or more counts. The V call is TRBV28, the J call TRBJ2-5, with TRBD2 as a possible D gene (5 bases). CDR1 MDHEN and CDR2 SYDVKM come from the germline V gene. Trimming stripped 1 base from V and 5 bases from J, with 20 bases between. This CDR3 has 17 amino acids. CDR3 coding DNA: TGTGCCAGCAGTTTATACTTCGGGGATAAAGGCCAGGAGACCCAGTACTTC. Residues: CASSLYFGDKGQETQYF.

There are a few counts of this clonotype. V and J are TRBV3-1 and TRBJ1-1; tentatively, D is TRBD1 (5 bases). Trimming removed 4 bases from V and 2 bases from J, with 11 bases in between. Germline-derived CDR1 and CDR2 are LGHDT and YNNKEL (reference sequence). There are 14 residues in the CDR3. The DNA for the CDR3 is TGTGCCAGCAGCCGCGGGACGGAAAACACTGAAGCTTTCTTT. It specifies CASSRGTENTEAFF.

This chain joins TRBV12-3 or TRBV12-4 and TRBJ2-1; TRBD2 matches at 13 bases. J gave up 8 bases and V 6 bases, and 10 bases lay outside the gene matches. This CDR3 is 16 amino acids long. CDR3 protein: CASSPRLAGGLHEQFF. CDR3 nucleotide sequence: TGTGCCAGCAGCCCAAGACTAGCGGGAGGTCTCCATGAGCAGTTCTTC.

The rearrangement uses TRBV5-6 and TRBJ2-5, with D perhaps TRBD2 (5 bases). V was pared by 4 bases and J by 0 bases, with 16 bases between. The CDR3 runs 16 residues. Looked up from germline, CDR1 is SGHDT and CDR2 is YYEEEE. This CDR3 is CASSQLRVGYQETQYF. In nucleotides, the CDR3 is TGTGCCAGCAGCCAATTGAGGGTAGGCTACCAAGAGACCCAGTACTTC.

The rearrangement links TRBV6-2 or TRBV6-3 to TRBJ2-7; D remains ambiguous. Germline CDR1 MNHEY, CDR2 SVGEGT. V was pared by 6 bases and J by 5 bases, with 8 bases between. The CDR3 covers 11 residues. CDR3 loop: CASSPLNEQYF. CDR3 bases: TGTGCCAGCAGCCCTCTCAACGAGCAGTACTTC.

The chain is built from TRBV6-6 and TRBJ2-7; perhaps TRBD2 as D (5 bases). V lost 8 bases and J lost 2, with 10 bases in between. The CDR3 consists of 12 residues. Germline CDR1 reads MNHNY; CDR2 reads SVGAGI (reference sequence). CDR3 in DNA: TGTGCCAGCGATAGAGGGACCTACGAGCAGTACTTC. This gives the protein CASDRGTYEQYF.

This clonotype occurred a few times. The chain recombines TRBV18 with TRBJ1-1; no firm D call. The V gene's germline CDR1 is KGHSH and CDR2 LQKENI. The CDR3 extends over 12 amino acids. V gave up 6 bases and J gave up 5 bases, with 10 bases separating them. The CDR3 sequence: CASSPEGTEAFF. The CDR3 DNA reads TGTGCCAGCTCGCCGGAGGGTACTGAAGCTTTCTTT.

V usage is TRBV20-1 and J usage is TRBJ2-1, with TRBD2 matching 8 bases. This CDR3 spans 15 amino acids. Germline values: CDR1 DFQATT, CDR2 SNEGSKA (reference sequence). V lost 1 base, J lost 7 bases, and 9 bases stayed unmatched. The CDR3 DNA follows: TGCAGTGCTAGAGTCCCCGGGACTAGAGGGAATGAGCAGTTCTTC. Amino acid sequence: CSARVPGTRGNEQFF.

The V and J genes are TRBV5-4 and TRBJ2-5, with 14 bases that match TRBD2. The junction had 8 bases not matched to a gene; V was cut back by 5 bases and J by 5 bases. The CDR3 is 16 amino acids. The V gene's germline CDR1 is SGHNT and CDR2 YYREEE (reference sequence). CDR3 in DNA: TGTGCCAGCAGTACCGCCGGGACTAGCGGGAGTGAGACCCAGTACTTC. Amino acid sequence: CASSTAGTSGSETQYF.

The J gene is TRBJ2-7, the V gene TRBV7-8; D not resolved. Per germline, CDR1 SGHVS and CDR2 FQNEAQ. The CDR3 has 16 amino acids. V was trimmed by 7 bases and J by 0 bases, leaving 19 bases between them. The CDR3: CASTPGRYVSSYEQYF. The CDR3, as DNA: TGTGCCAGCACCCCCGGTCGTTACGTAAGCTCCTACGAGCAGTACTTC.

This clonotype occurred a few times. The chain employs TRBV20-1 and TRBJ1-1, with 10 positions matching TRBD1. The length of the CDR3 is 13 residues. CDR1 is DFQATT and CDR2 is SNEGSKA in the germline V gene (reference sequence). V shed 4 bases, J shed 5 bases, and the junction held 4 bases outside the gene matches. This CDR3 reads CSAKGDRGTEAFF. CDR3 DNA: TGCAGTGCTAAGGGGGACAGGGGTACTGAAGCTTTCTTT.

V usage is TRBV20-1 and J usage is TRBJ2-3; TRBD2 agrees at 15 bases. The trim removed 4 bases at V and 3 bases at J, leaving 5 bases unmatched. This CDR3 has 16 amino acids. CDR1 DFQATT and CDR2 SNEGSKA come from the germline V gene (reference sequence). The CDR3 DNA is TGCAGTGCTACCAGGACTAGCGGGAGGGGGACAGATACGCAGTATTTT. Protein sequence: CSATRTSGRGTDTQYF.

This clonotype was observed at least ten times. The chain employs TRBV4-1 and TRBJ1-4, with 12 bases matching TRBD1. The CDR3 runs to 17 residues. CDR1 and CDR2 (germline): MGHRA, YSYEKL. V lost 2 bases and J lost 2; bases outside the gene matches: 3. The CDR3 region is CASSQTGTGGTNEKLFF. CDR3 nucleotide sequence: TGCGCCAGCAGCCAAACCGGGACAGGGGGCACTAATGAAAAACTGTTTTTT.

This clonotype has a count of ten or more. Relative to the germline gene, one junction end is altered; a read error may explain this. This chain joins TRBV14 and TRBJ2-7; possible D gene TRBD2, 5 bases. The CDR3 length is 12 residues. CDR1 is SGHDN, CDR2 FVKESK, per germline. As DNA, the CDR3 is TGTGCCAGCAGCCAAGAAACGGGATCTTTGCACTTC. It yields the protein CASSQETGSLHF.

A note on this clonotype: This may be a read error: a much more frequent sequence differs by one nucleotide. V is TRBV4-2 and J is TRBJ2-1, with TRBD2 identical over 12 bases. CDR3 size: 16 residues. Germline CDR1 LGHNA, CDR2 YNFKEQ. The DNA for the CDR3 is TGTTCCAGCAGCCAAGATCGGACTAGCGGGGTCTATGAGCAGTTCTTC. This gives the protein CSSSQDRTSGVYEQFF.